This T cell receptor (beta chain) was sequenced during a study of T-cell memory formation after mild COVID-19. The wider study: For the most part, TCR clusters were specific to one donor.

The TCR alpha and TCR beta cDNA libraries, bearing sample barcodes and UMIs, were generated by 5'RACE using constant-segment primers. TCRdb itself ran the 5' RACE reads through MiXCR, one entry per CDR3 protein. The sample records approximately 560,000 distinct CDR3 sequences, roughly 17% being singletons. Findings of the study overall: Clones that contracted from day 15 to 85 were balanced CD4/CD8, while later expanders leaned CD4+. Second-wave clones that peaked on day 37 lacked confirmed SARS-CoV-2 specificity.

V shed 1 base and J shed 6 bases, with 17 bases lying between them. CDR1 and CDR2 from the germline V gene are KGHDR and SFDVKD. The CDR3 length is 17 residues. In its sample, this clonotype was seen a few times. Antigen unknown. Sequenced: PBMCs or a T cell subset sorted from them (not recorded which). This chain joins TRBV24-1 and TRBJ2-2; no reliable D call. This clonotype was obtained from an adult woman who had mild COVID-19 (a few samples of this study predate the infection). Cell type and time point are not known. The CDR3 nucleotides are TGTGCCACCAGTGATTTCGAACTAAACGGTGGGGCCGGGGAGCTGTTTTTT. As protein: CATSDFELNGGAGELFF.